Listed below are T cell receptor beta chains from one sample, sequenced in a study of blood T cell repertoires in COVID-19. The table came from immunoSEQ multiplex PCR; TCRdb's copy has only in-frame clones and leaves some out. The sample lists 250,000 to 300,000 clones; roughly nine tenths were seen once. The material sequenced was PBMCs or T cells enriched from blood (not recorded which). The receptors shown here come from a human donor in a cohort exposed to, infected with or recovered from COVID-19 (not recorded which). The donor label of this sample is uncertain. Both conserved end residues are part of each CDR3. Fields, in order: J gene, V gene, D gene, clone size, CDR3 protein, CDR3 DNA. A D gene is named only where the DNA matches it firmly. Expanded clones get a size class; other rows say once, few or many, or leave the size out.

TRBJ1-5 TRBV30 . . CAWGQRNNQPQHF TGTGCCTGGGGACAGAGGAACAATCAGCCCCAGCATTTT
TRBJ2-7 TRBV2 TRBD1 once CASEVVNGQGRGYEQYF TGTGCCAGCGAGGTTGTCAATGGACAGGGCCGAGGATACGAGCAGTACTTC
TRBJ2-1 TRBV7-9 TRBD2 . CASSGRLAGDYNEQFF TGTGCCAGCAGCGGAAGACTAGCGGGGGACTACAATGAGCAGTTCTTC
TRBJ1-2 TRBV18 . . CASSPDPVGGGYTF TGTGCCAGCTCACCCGACCCCGTGGGGGGAGGCTACACCTTC
TRBJ1-1 TRBV7-9 . . CASDSMNTEAFF TGTGCCAGCGACAGTATGAACACTGAAGCTTTCTTT
TRBJ2-1 TRBV24-1 TRBD2 once CATSGTSGGSYNEQFF TGTGCCACCAGTGGGACTAGCGGGGGATCCTACAATGAGCAGTTCTTC
TRBJ2-3 TRBV20-1 TRBD2 . CSASGLAGLGSTDTQYF TGCAGTGCTAGTGGGCTAGCGGGGCTCGGGAGCACAGATACGCAGTATTTT
TRBJ1-6 TRBV6-1 TRBD1 many CASSEIPGQGNSPLHF TGTGCCAGCAGTGAGATACCGGGACAGGGGAATTCACCCCTCCACTTT
TRBJ2-7 TRBV15 TRBD2 once CATSLAGATYEQYF TGTGCCACCTCACTAGCGGGGGCGACCTACGAGCAGTACTTC
TRBJ1-3 TRBV30 . . CAWSGQSGNTIYF TGTGCCTGGAGTGGACAGTCTGGAAACACCATATATTTT
TRBJ2-7 TRBV4-1 . . CASSPRQSYEQYF TGCGCCAGCAGCCCCCGACAGAGCTACGAGCAGTACTTC
TRBJ2-1 TRBV6-4 TRBD2 . CASSREGLAGYNEQFF TGTGCCAGCAGTAGGGAAGGACTAGCGGGGTACAATGAGCAGTTCTTC
TRBJ2-5 TRBV5-4 TRBD2 . CASSPGGGLRETQYF TGTGCCAGCAGCCCGGGGGGGGGCCTCCGAGAGACCCAGTACTTC
TRBJ2-7 TRBV6-1 . . CASSENRAYEQYF TGTGCCAGCAGTGAGAACAGGGCCTACGAGCAGTACTTC
TRBJ2-1 TRBV19 . . CASSIAHRYNEQFF TGTGCCAGTAGTATAGCCCACAGATACAATGAGCAGTTCTTC
TRBJ1-2 TRBV6-2/TRBV6-3 . . CASSPTFRGRSWGYTF TGTGCCAGCAGCCCTACCTTCAGGGGCCGATCTTGGGGCTACACCTTC
TRBJ1-6 TRBV7-6 TRBD1 . CASSLELGDSSPLHF TGTGCCAGCAGCTTAGAATTAGGGGACAGTTCACCCCTCCACTTT
TRBJ1-6 TRBV7-9 . . CASSFGTPDNSPLHF TGTGCCAGCAGCTTTGGGACACCCGATAATTCACCCCTCCACTTT
TRBJ1-2 TRBV6-4 . . CASSPYSGHYGYTF TGTGCCAGCAGCCCTTATTCAGGGCACTATGGCTACACCTTC
TRBJ1-2 TRBV7-9 . . CASSLDMRGYTF TGTGCCAGCAGCCTTGACATGCGTGGCTACACCTTC
TRBJ1-1 TRBV27 . . CASNRQRGGTEAFF TGTGCCAGCAACCGACAGAGAGGGGGCACTGAAGCTTTCTTT
TRBJ2-1 TRBV5-6 . once CASVFYNEQFF TGTGCCAGCGTCTTTTACAATGAGCAGTTCTTC
TRBJ2-3 TRBV7-2 TRBD2 . CASSPGLMDTQYF TGTGCCAGCAGCCCGGGACTAATGGATACGCAGTATTTT
TRBJ1-2 TRBV4-1 . . CASSPGQGHGYTF TGCGCCAGCAGCCCCGGGCAGGGGCATGGCTACACCTTC
TRBJ2-1 TRBV9 . . CASSVVSSGNEQFF TGTGCCAGCAGCGTAGTGTCGTCGGGGAATGAGCAGTTCTTC
TRBJ2-5 TRBV5-8 TRBD2 . CASSRTSGGAKTQYF TGTGCCAGCAGCCGTACTAGCGGGGGGGCTAAGACCCAGTACTTC
TRBJ1-5 TRBV6-5 . . CASSYSAGFGNQPQHF TGTGCCAGCAGTTACTCTGCGGGGTTTGGGAATCAGCCCCAGCATTTT
TRBJ1-2 TRBV29-1 TRBD1 . CSVEAGQGNYGYTF TGCAGCGTTGAAGCCGGACAGGGAAACTATGGCTACACCTTC
TRBJ1-2 TRBV6-5 . . CASTGGPDGYTF TGTGCCAGCACCGGGGGTCCGGATGGCTACACCTTC
TRBJ1-1 TRBV19 . . CAALKENTEAFF TGTGCCGCGTTGAAAGAGAACACTGAAGCTTTCTTT
TRBJ2-2 TRBV19 . . CASITGGAVGELFF TGTGCCAGTATAACGGGGGGCGCGGTCGGGGAGCTGTTTTTT
TRBJ2-3 TRBV6-5 TRBD1 . CASSWGDRDTDTQYF TGTGCCAGCAGTTGGGGCGACAGGGACACAGATACGCAGTATTTT
TRBJ1-4 TRBV18 . . CASRGSTNEKLFF TGTGCCAGCCGGGGGTCGACTAATGAAAAACTGTTTTTT
TRBJ2-7 TRBV5-5 . . CASSSGPGSPYEQYF TGTGCCAGCAGCTCCGGTCCGGGGAGCCCCTACGAGCAGTACTTC
TRBJ2-1 TRBV10-3 TRBD1 . CAITWTGVYNEQFF TGTGCCATCACGTGGACAGGCGTCTACAATGAGCAGTTCTTC
TRBJ1-4 TRBV24-1 . . CATSDLLGLGGRRTNEKLFF TGTGCCACCAGTGATTTGCTTGGATTGGGTGGGAGGAGGACTAATGAAAAACTGTTTTTT
TRBJ1-2 TRBV30 . . CAWSVGRLAF TGTGCCTGGAGTGTGGGCCGCCTCGCCTTC
TRBJ1-5 TRBV19 . . CASSTTGGRGQPQHF TGTGCCAGTAGTACGACGGGGGGGCGAGGGCAGCCCCAGCATTTT
TRBJ1-1 TRBV7-9 TRBD1 . CASSLGTGTEAFF TGTGCCAGCAGCTTAGGGACAGGGACTGAAGCTTTCTTT
TRBJ2-4 TRBV5-1 TRBD1 . CASSSDRGGIQYF TGCGCCAGCAGCTCCGACAGGGGGGGCATTCAGTACTTC
TRBJ1-1 TRBV7-2 TRBD1 . CASSSGQGTEAFF TGTGCCAGCAGCTCGGGACAGGGGACTGAAGCTTTCTTT
TRBJ2-2 TRBV18 TRBD1 . CASSPRGQDTGELFF TGTGCCAGCTCACCGAGGGGGCAGGACACCGGGGAGCTGTTTTTT
TRBJ1-2 TRBV7-9 TRBD1 few CASSSGQGAPDGYTF TGTGCCAGCAGCTCGGGACAGGGGGCGCCGGATGGCTACACCTTC
TRBJ1-5 TRBV25-1 . once CAAGGSNQPQHF TGTGCCGCCGGGGGTAGCAATCAGCCCCAGCATTTT
TRBJ1-6 TRBV6-5 . . CATRGGPNSPLHF TGTGCCACACGGGGGGGGCCCAATTCACCCCTCCACTTT
TRBJ1-5 TRBV24-1 TRBD1 . CATSDPTGAQPQHF TGTGCCACCAGTGATCCCACAGGGGCTCAGCCCCAGCATTTT